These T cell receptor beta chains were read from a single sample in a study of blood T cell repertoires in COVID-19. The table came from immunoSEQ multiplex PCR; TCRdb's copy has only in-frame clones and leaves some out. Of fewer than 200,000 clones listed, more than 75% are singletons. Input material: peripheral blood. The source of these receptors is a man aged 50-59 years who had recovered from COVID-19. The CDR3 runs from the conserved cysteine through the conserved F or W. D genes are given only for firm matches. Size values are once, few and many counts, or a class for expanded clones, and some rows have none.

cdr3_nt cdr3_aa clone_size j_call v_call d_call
TGTGCCAGCAGTGAAGCAGGGGGCGGGGAGACCCAGTACTTC CASSEAGGGETQYF - TRBJ2-5 TRBV6-1 TRBD1
TGTGCCAGCTCCTCTAACACTGAAGCTTTCTTT CASSSNTEAFF - TRBJ1-1 TRBV18 -
TGTGCCTGGAGGAATGCACAGGGGATATCGGATACGCAGTATTTT CAWRNAQGISDTQYF - TRBJ2-3 TRBV30 TRBD1
TGTGCTAGTGGTTTCGGGACAAGTAATGAAAAACTGTTTTTT CASGFGTSNEKLFF - TRBJ1-4 TRBV12-5 -
TGTGCCAGCAGCTTACACAGTTCAAACACCGGGGAGCTGTTTTTT CASSLHSSNTGELFF - TRBJ2-2 TRBV7-2 -
TGTGCCAGCAGTTTTAGTCCCGACTACGAGCAGTACTTC CASSFSPDYEQYF - TRBJ2-7 TRBV12-3/TRBV12-4 -
TGCGCCAGCAGCCCGGACAGGAATAATTCACCCCTCCACTTT CASSPDRNNSPLHF - TRBJ1-6 TRBV5-1 TRBD1
TGCGCCAGCAGCATCGGACAGGGGGTGAAAGCTTTCTTT CASSIGQGVKAFF - TRBJ1-1 TRBV5-1 TRBD1
TGTGCCAGCAGTATCAGGGGGCATAACCTCGGCGAGCAGTACTTC CASSIRGHNLGEQYF - TRBJ2-7 TRBV6-5 TRBD1
TGTGCCAGCAGCCCCACGAGGACCTACGAGCAGTACTTC CASSPTRTYEQYF - TRBJ2-7 TRBV3-1/TRBV3-2 -
TGTGCCAGCAGCAAGGCCCACAGGGGGGCTAACGAGCAGTACTTC CASSKAHRGANEQYF - TRBJ2-7 TRBV5-5 TRBD1
TGTGCCAGCAGCTTACGCCTAGTAACAGATACGCAGTATTTT CASSLRLVTDTQYF - TRBJ2-3 TRBV11-2 -
TGTGCCAGCAGCTTAGATATCAGGGGTGAGCAGTTCTTC CASSLDIRGEQFF - TRBJ2-1 TRBV7-6 -
TGTGCCAGCAGCGGCCGACGGGGTGGGGAAAAACTGTTTTTT CASSGRRGGEKLFF - TRBJ1-4 TRBV9 -
TGTGCCAGCAGTTACTATCGTCGGCAGGGCGGTGGCTACACCTTC CASSYYRRQGGGYTF - TRBJ1-2 TRBV6-5 -
TGTGCCAGCAGCTCCGCAGGGGACAATGAGCAGTTCTTC CASSSAGDNEQFF - TRBJ2-1 TRBV7-3 -
TGTGCCAGCAGCTTGGTTCAGGGGATAGTCTCTGGGGCCAACGTCCTGACTTTC CASSLVQGIVSGANVLTF - TRBJ2-6 TRBV5-6 -
TGTGCCACCAGTGAGGCGGCGGCGAACACCGGGGAGCTGTTTTTT CATSEAAANTGELFF - TRBJ2-2 TRBV24-1 -
TGTGCCAGCAGCCTACCGACAGTTACCAATGAGCAGTTCTTC CASSLPTVTNEQFF - TRBJ2-1 TRBV7-2 -
TGTGCCAGCAGCTTGATGGGGGGGGGCCATCGAGAGACCCAGTACTTC CASSLMGGGHRETQYF - TRBJ2-5 TRBV11-2 -
TGTGCCAGCAGCCAAGTACAGGGGGGGACTGGAAACACCATATATTTT CASSQVQGGTGNTIYF - TRBJ1-3 TRBV14 TRBD1
TGTGCCAGCAGCCTAGGGAATCTAGCGGGAGGCATCTACAATGAGCAGTTCTTC CASSLGNLAGGIYNEQFF - TRBJ2-1 TRBV7-2 TRBD2
TGTGCCAGCAGCCCGACGACGGGAGGGAATAACTATGGCTACACCTTC CASSPTTGGNNYGYTF - TRBJ1-2 TRBV11-2 -
TGTGCCAGAAGCTTGGGGACAGGGGACGAGGAAGAGACCCAGTACTTC CARSLGTGDEEETQYF - TRBJ2-5 TRBV5-3 TRBD1
TGCGCCAGCAGCCAATATAAGCGGGGGGGCGAGCAGTACTTC CASSQYKRGGEQYF - TRBJ2-7 TRBV4-3 TRBD2
TGTGCCAGCACCCACCCGGGGGGGAACGAGCAGTACTTC CASTHPGGNEQYF once TRBJ2-7 TRBV6-5 TRBD2
TGTGCCAGCAGCGCGTCCTCAGGGGGAACTGGAAACACCATATATTTT CASSASSGGTGNTIYF once TRBJ1-3 TRBV9 TRBD1
TGTGCCAGCAGTTACTCAGTCAGGGGGGAGACCCAGTACTTC CASSYSVRGETQYF - TRBJ2-5 TRBV6-5 TRBD1
TGTGCCAGTAGGACCGCTAGCGGGGGGGCCAGAGATACGCAGTATTTT CASRTASGGARDTQYF - TRBJ2-3 TRBV19 TRBD2
TGCGCCAGCAGCTTAGGACTAGCGGGAATAGATGAGCAGTTCTTC CASSLGLAGIDEQFF few TRBJ2-1 TRBV4-3 TRBD2
TGTGCCAGCATCCTAGGCCGGGTCGTTGGGTCTGGGGCCAACGTCCTGACTTTC CASILGRVVGSGANVLTF - TRBJ2-6 TRBV7-2 -
TGTGCCAGCTCACCCCGACAGCCTTCTAGCACAGATACGCAGTATTTT CASSPRQPSSTDTQYF - TRBJ2-3 TRBV18 -